This T cell receptor (beta chain) appears in the sequencing data of a study of T cell responses to AZD1222 COVID-19 vaccine. The V and J ends lost 5 bases and 0 bases, in that order; junction bases with no gene match: 7. The CDR3 has 17 amino acids. CDR1 SGHAT and CDR2 FQNNGV come from the germline V gene. Study outcomes and limitations: Sampling captured repertoires only after the peak T cell response. Females outnumbered males among donors, who were mostly white British; clonal diversity was possibly underestimated.

Notes on this clone: The antigen is undetermined.

The method was immunoSEQ multiplex PCR; TCRdb's version includes in-frame clones alone and lacks a portion of them. The sample holds around 88,000 clones, around nine tenths seen once. Sequences were derived from peripheral blood, sampled on day 0 of MenACWY control vaccination. The source is an adult in good health. This chain uses TRBV11-2 with TRBJ1-6, with TRBD1 matching over 7 bases. The CDR3 sequence is CASSRRTGLSYNSPLHF. In nucleotides, the CDR3 is TGTGCCAGCAGCCGACGGACAGGCCTCTCCTATAATTCACCCCTCCACTTT.